The next 18 T cell receptor beta chains were all read from a single sample in a study of early T cells in non-severe SARS-CoV-2 infection. TCRdb analysed the 5' RACE reads with MiXCR anew, one entry per CDR3 protein. The sample has about 50,000 distinct CDR3 sequences, roughly 8.8% seen once; the top ten hold approximately 15%. Source material: whole blood. The receptor set was obtained from an adult who was a healthcare worker with PCR-confirmed SARS-CoV-2 infection or an uninfected control (not recorded which).

This sequence joins TRBV28 and TRBJ1-1; D not resolved. Germline V gene sequence: CDR1 MDHEN, CDR2 SYDVKM. The CDR3 runs to 13 residues. Trimming shortened V by 5 bases and J by 8 bases, and 15 bases separated the two germline ends. The CDR3 nucleotides are TGTGCCAGCAGTCCTGGGAGGTCTCGCGAAGCTTTCTTT. Translated, it gives CASSPGRSREAFF.

This clonotype was detected ten times or more. Written as DNA, the CDR3 is TGTGCCAGCTCACCACCCTCTAGCGGAGCCCACTCCTACGAGCAGTACTTC. Protein product: CASSPPSSGAHSYEQYF. The rearrangement uses TRBV18 and TRBJ2-7; 7 bases fit TRBD2. J lost 0 bases, V lost 0 bases, and 8 bases had no gene match. Germline values: CDR1 KGHSH, CDR2 LQKENI. CDR3 length: 17 amino acids.

In this sample, this clonotype turned up many times. The chain employs TRBV12-3 or TRBV12-4 and TRBJ1-5, with 7 bases lining up with TRBD1. The ends lost 6 bases at V and 7 bases at J; junction bases unmatched: 9. The CDR3 extends over 14 amino acids. The CDR3, as DNA: TGTGCCAGCAGCATAGGGGGCGCCGGACAGCCCCAGCATTTT. Its protein product is CASSIGGAGQPQHF.

This clonotype turned up a few times. The chain uses TRBV14 and TRBJ2-7, with D maybe TRBD1 (6 bases). Germline V gene data show CDR1 as SGHDN and CDR2 as FVKESK. Trimming stripped 3 bases from V and 3 bases from J, with 15 bases between. The CDR3 extends over 15 amino acids. The DNA of the CDR3 is TGTGCCAGCAGCCACTTGGGGGCGGAATACTACGAGCAGTACTTC. The encoded protein is CASSHLGAEYYEQYF.

V gene TRBV6-1 combines with J gene TRBJ1-6; TRBD1 matches 7 bases. V trimming: 6 bases; J trimming: 16 bases; junction bases outside the gene matches: 15. Germline-derived CDR1 and CDR2 are MNHNS and SASEGT. This CDR3 has 14 residues. As DNA, the CDR3 is TGTGCCAGCAGGATAGGGGACCCAGGGACAGCGCTCCACTTT. The encoded protein is CASRIGDPGTALHF.

This clonotype was counted many times. The rearrangement joins TRBV6-5 to TRBJ2-7, with TRBD1 matching over 9 bases. J lost 3 bases, V lost 2 bases, and 5 bases had no gene match. The CDR3 is 15 residues long. CDR1 and CDR2 (germline): MNHEY, SVGAGI. This CDR3 is CASSYQGQGGYEQYF. CDR3 nucleotides: TGTGCCAGCAGTTACCAGGGACAGGGAGGCTACGAGCAGTACTTC.

The chain is built from TRBV3-1 and TRBJ2-7; 8 bases line up with TRBD1. The CDR3 runs to 14 residues. Per germline, CDR1 LGHDT and CDR2 YNNKEL (reference sequence). Unmatched junction bases numbered 4, after V lost 4 bases and J lost 2 bases. CDR3 DNA: TGTGCCAGCAGCCGCGGGACAGGAACCTACGAGCAGTACTTC. Amino acids: CASSRGTGTYEQYF.

Ten or more counts support this clonotype. The CDR3 DNA reads as TGTGCCAGCAGCCAAGAATTGGGGACAGGGGGTTTAATACAGGCTGGGGCCAACGTCCTGACTTTC. Translated: CASSQELGTGGLIQAGANVLTF. V is TRBV4-2 and J is TRBJ2-6, with 11 bases that match TRBD1. The V and J ends lost 0 bases and 2 bases, in that order; junction bases with no gene match: 15. CDR1 is LGHNA and CDR2 is YNFKEQ in the germline V gene. This CDR3 is 22 amino acids long.

This clonotype was detected only a few times. The chain is built from TRBV5-1 and TRBJ1-1; D is uncertain. From germline, CDR1 is SGHRS and CDR2 YFSETQ. V lost 5 bases to trimming and J lost 1 base, with 12 bases between them. The CDR3 extends over 14 amino acids. The CDR3 sequence: CASSWVSTNTEAFF. The CDR3 DNA sequence: TGCGCCAGCAGTTGGGTCAGCACGAACACTGAAGCTTTCTTT.

This chain joins TRBV5-1 and TRBJ2-7; D remains unclear. Germline assignment: CDR1 SGHRS and CDR2 YFSETQ. V was trimmed by 0 bases and J by 3 bases, leaving 7 bases between them. The CDR3 extends over 13 amino acids. This CDR3 reads CASSLGSYYEQYF. In DNA form, the CDR3 reads TGCGCCAGCAGCTTGGGTAGTTACTACGAGCAGTACTTC.

This clonotype occurred a few times. The gene calls are TRBV29-1 and TRBJ2-7; D might be TRBD1 (6 bases). CDR1 and CDR2 (germline): SQVTM, ANQGSEA. Trimming pared 3 bases from V and 1 base from J, leaving 16 bases between. CDR3 length equals 15 residues. The CDR3 region is CSVEIPNTGSYEQYF. The CDR3 DNA reads as TGCAGCGTTGAGATCCCCAACACAGGGTCCTACGAGCAGTACTTC.

This clonotype has a count of ten or more. V gene TRBV11-2 combines with J gene TRBJ2-1; 12 bases are a match to TRBD2. Germline CDR1 is SGHAT and CDR2 is FQNNGV. The ends lost 8 bases at V and 7 bases at J; junction bases unmatched: 9. This CDR3 contains 15 residues. The CDR3 DNA sequence: TGTGCCAGCGCGGTGACTAGCGGGAGTTTGAATGAGCAGTTCTTC. This encodes CASAVTSGSLNEQFF.

The chain is built from TRBV20-1 and TRBJ2-1, with D maybe TRBD2 (6 bases). The length of the CDR3 is 15 residues. V lost 0 bases, J lost 4 bases, and 13 bases lay in between. The V gene's germline CDR1 is DFQATT and CDR2 SNEGSKA (reference sequence). The chain's CDR3 is CSAREPFAGYNEQFF. For the CDR3, the DNA is TGCAGTGCTAGAGAGCCCTTCGCGGGATACAATGAGCAGTTCTTC.

This clonotype occurred a few times. The CDR3 DNA sequence: TGTGCCAGCGGACAGGAGCGGGAGTTTTACAATGAGCAGTTCTTC. This encodes CASGQEREFYNEQFF. This chain uses TRBV28 with TRBJ2-1, with D maybe TRBD2 (8 bases). There are 15 residues in the CDR3. Per the germline V gene, CDR1 is MDHEN and CDR2 is SYDVKM. V shed 8 bases and J shed 4 bases, with 18 bases lying between them.

J is TRBJ2-3 and V is TRBV24-1, with D possibly TRBD1 on 5 matching bases. This CDR3 comprises 15 residues. Trimming pared 4 bases from V and 1 base from J, leaving 11 bases between. CDR1 is KGHDR, CDR2 SFDVKD, per germline. The CDR3 sequence: CATSDRTSGTDTQYF. CDR3 in DNA: TGTGCCACCAGTGACCGGACATCGGGCACAGATACGCAGTATTTT.

In its sample, this clonotype was seen many times. The V call is TRBV4-3, the J call TRBJ2-3; D not certain. The CDR3 has 13 amino acids. Germline V lookup: CDR1 LGHNA, CDR2 YSLEER. Between the trimmed V and J ends, which lost 2 bases and 6 bases, there was a span of 9 bases. The CDR3 bases are TGCGCCAGCAGCCAAAGGGAAGGCGATACGCAGTATTTT. It encodes CASSQREGDTQYF.

In this sample, this clonotype turned up many times. The CDR3 loop reads CASSVGVQGQRNTEAFF. As DNA, the CDR3 is TGTGCCAGCAGCGTAGGTGTTCAGGGACAGAGGAACACTGAAGCTTTCTTT. The chain has TRBV9 and TRBJ1-1; TRBD1 matches 7 bases. J gave up 1 base and V 0 bases, and 9 bases lay outside the gene matches. The CDR3 is 17 residues long. Germline V gives CDR1 SGDLS, CDR2 YYNGEE.

This clonotype was found many times. DNA for the CDR3: TGTGCCATCAGTGAAGGAAGGGTCCGGTCTTGGGAGCAGTTCTTC. Amino acid sequence: CAISEGRVRSWEQFF. The gene calls are TRBV10-3 and TRBJ2-1; D is unclear. This CDR3 has 15 residues. Germline V lookup: CDR1 ENHRY, CDR2 SYGVKD. Trimming took off 3 bases at V and 10 bases at J, with 19 bases between the two ends.